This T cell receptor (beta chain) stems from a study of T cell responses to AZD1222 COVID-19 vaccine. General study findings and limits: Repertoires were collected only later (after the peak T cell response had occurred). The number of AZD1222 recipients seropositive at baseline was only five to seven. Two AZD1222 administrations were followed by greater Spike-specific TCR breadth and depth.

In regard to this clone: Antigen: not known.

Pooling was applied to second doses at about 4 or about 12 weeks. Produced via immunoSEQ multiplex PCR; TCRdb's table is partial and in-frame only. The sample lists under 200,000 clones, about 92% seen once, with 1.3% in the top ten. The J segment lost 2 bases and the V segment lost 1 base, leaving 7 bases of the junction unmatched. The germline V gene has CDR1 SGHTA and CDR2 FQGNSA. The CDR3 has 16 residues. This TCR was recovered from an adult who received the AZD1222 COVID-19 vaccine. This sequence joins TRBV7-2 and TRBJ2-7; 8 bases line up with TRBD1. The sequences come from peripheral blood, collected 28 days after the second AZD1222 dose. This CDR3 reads CASSLVTGTGPYEQYF. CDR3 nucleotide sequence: TGTGCCAGCAGCTTAGTCACGGGGACAGGACCCTACGAGCAGTACTTC. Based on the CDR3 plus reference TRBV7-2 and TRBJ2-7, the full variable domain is GAGVSQSPSNKVTEKGKDVELRCDPISGHTALYWYRQSLGQGLEFLIYFQGNSAPDKSGLPSDRFSAERTGGSVSTLTIQRTQQEDSAVYLCASSLVTGTGPYEQYFGPGTRLTVT.